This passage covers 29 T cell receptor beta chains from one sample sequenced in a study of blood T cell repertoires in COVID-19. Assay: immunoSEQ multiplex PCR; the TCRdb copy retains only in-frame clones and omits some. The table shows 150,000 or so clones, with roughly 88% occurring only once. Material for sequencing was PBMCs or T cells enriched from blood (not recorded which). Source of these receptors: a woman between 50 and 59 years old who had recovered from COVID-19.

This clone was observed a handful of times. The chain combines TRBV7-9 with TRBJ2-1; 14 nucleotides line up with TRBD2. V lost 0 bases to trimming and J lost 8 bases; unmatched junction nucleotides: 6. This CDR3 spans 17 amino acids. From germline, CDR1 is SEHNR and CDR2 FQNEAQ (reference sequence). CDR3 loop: CASSLAKTSGGADEQFF. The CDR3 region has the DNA TGTGCCAGCAGCTTAGCTAAGACTAGCGGGGGGGCGGATGAGCAGTTCTTC.

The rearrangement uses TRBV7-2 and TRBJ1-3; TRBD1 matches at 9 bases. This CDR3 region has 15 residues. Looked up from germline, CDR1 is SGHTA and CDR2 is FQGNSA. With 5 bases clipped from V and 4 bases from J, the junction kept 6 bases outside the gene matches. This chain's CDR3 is CASSLDRGQGNTIYF. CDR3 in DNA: TGTGCCAGCAGCCTGGACAGGGGCCAAGGAAACACCATATATTTT.

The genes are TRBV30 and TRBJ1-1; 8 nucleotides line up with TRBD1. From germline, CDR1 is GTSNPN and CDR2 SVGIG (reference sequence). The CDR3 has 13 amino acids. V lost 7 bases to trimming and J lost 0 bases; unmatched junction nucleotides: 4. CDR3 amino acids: CASNRGLNTEAFF. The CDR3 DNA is TGTGCCTCTAACAGGGGGTTGAACACTGAAGCTTTCTTT. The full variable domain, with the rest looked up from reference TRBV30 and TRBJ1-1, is SQTIHQWPATLVQPVGSPLSLECTVEGTSNPNLYWYRQAAGRGLQLLFYSVGIGQISSEVPQNLSASRPQDRQFILSSKKLLLSDSGFYLCASNRGLNTEAFFGQGTRLTVV.

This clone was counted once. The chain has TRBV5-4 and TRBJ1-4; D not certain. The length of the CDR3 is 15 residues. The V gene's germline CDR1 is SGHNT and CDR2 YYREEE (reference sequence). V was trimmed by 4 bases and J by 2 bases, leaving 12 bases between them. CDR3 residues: CASSGGRSTNEKLFF. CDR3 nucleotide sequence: TGTGCCAGCAGCGGCGGTCGATCGACTAATGAAAAACTGTTTTTT.

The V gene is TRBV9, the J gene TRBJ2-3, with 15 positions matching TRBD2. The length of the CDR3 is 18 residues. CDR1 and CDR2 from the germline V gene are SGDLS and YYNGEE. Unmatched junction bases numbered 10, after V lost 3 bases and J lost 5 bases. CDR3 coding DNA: TGTGCCAGCAGCGCTGGACTAGCGGGGGGGCAGAGGGGAGATACGCAGTATTTT. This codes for CASSAGLAGGQRGDTQYF. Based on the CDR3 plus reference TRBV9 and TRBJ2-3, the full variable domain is DSGVTQTPKHLITATGQRVTLRCSPRSGDLSVYWYQQSLDQGLQFLIQYYNGEERAKGNILERFSAQQFPDLHSELNLSSLELGDSALYFCASSAGLAGGQRGDTQYFGPGTRLTVL.

CDR3: CASSRERGYNEQFF. The CDR3 region has the DNA TGTGCCAGCAGCCGAGAAAGGGGCTACAATGAGCAGTTCTTC. This sequence joins TRBV21-1 and TRBJ2-1; the table calls TRBD1, which could not be checked here. TRBV21-1 is given as a pseudogene. The CDR3 has 14 residues.

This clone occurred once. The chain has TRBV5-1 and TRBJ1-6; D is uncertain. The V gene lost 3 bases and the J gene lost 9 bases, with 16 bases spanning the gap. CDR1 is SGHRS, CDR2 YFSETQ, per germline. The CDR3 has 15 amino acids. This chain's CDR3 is CASSSTSEGGSPLHF. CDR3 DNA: TGCGCCAGCAGCTCCACAAGCGAGGGCGGTTCACCCCTCCACTTT.

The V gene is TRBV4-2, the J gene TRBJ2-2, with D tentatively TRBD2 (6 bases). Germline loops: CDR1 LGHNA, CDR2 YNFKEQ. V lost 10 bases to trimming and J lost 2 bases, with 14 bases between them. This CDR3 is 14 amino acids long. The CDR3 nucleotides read TGTGCCATACGGGGAGGACCCAACACCGGGGAGCTGTTTTTT. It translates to CAIRGGPNTGELFF.

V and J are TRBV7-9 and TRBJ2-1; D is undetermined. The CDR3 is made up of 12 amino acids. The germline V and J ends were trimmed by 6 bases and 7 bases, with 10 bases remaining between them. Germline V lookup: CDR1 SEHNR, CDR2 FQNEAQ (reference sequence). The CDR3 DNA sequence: TGTGCCAGCAGACTTACGTGGAATGAGCAGTTCTTC. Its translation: CASRLTWNEQFF. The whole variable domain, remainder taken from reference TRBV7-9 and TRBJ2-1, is DTGVSQNPRHKITKRGQNVTFRCDPISEHNRLYWYRQTLGQGPEFLTYFQNEAQLEKSRLLSDRFSAERPKGSFSTLEIQRTEQGDSAMYLCASRLTWNEQFFGPGTRLTVL.

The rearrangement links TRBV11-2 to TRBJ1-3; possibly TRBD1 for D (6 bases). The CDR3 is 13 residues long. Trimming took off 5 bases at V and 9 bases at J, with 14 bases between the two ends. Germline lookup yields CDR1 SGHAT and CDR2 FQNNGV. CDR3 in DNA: TGTGCCAGCAGCCTTCGACAGGTCACCACCATATATTTT. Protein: CASSLRQVTTIYF.

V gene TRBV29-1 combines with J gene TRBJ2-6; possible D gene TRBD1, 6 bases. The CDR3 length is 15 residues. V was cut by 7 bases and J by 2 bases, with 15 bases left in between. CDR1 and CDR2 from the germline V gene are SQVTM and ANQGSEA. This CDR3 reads CSANTGKTGANVLTF. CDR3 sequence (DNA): TGCAGCGCAAATACAGGGAAGACTGGGGCCAACGTCCTGACTTTC.

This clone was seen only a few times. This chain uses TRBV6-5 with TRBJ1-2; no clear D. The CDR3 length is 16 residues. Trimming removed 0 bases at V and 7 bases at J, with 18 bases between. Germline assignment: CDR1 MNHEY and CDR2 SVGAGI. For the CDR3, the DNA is TGTGCCAGCAGTTACTCGACGGGTATATCGCCCCTTGGCTACACCTTC. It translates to CASSYSTGISPLGYTF.

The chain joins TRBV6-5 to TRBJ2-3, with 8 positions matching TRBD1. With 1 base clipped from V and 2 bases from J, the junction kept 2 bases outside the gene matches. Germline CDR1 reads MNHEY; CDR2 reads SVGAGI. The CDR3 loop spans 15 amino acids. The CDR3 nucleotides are TGTGCCAGCAGTTACTGGGACAGGAACACAGATACGCAGTATTTT. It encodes CASSYWDRNTDTQYF.

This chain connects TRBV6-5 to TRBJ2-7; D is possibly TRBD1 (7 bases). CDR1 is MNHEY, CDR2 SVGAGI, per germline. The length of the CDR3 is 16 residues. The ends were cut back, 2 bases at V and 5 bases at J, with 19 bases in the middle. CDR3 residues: CASSYDRAGGSNEQYF. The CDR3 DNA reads TGTGCCAGCAGTTACGACAGAGCAGGGGGGTCCAACGAGCAGTACTTC.

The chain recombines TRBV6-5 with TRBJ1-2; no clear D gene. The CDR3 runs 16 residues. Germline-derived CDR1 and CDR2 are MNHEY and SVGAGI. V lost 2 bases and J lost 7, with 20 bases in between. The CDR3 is CASSYDGQAAAGGYTF. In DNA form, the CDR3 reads TGTGCCAGCAGTTACGATGGTCAGGCCGCAGCTGGTGGCTACACCTTC.

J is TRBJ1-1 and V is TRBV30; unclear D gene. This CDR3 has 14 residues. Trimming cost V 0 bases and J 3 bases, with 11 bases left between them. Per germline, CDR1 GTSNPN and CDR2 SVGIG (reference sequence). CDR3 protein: CAWSVLDHYTEAFF. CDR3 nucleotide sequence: TGTGCCTGGAGTGTACTAGACCACTACACTGAAGCTTTCTTT. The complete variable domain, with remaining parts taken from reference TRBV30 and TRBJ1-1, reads SQTIHQWPATLVQPVGSPLSLECTVEGTSNPNLYWYRQAAGRGLQLLFYSVGIGQISSEVPQNLSASRPQDRQFILSSKKLLLSDSGFYLCAWSVLDHYTEAFFGQGTRLTVV.

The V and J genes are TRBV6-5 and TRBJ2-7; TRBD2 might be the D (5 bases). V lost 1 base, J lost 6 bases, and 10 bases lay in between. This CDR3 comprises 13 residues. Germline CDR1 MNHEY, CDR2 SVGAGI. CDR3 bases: TGTGCCAGCAGTTACTTCACTAGTTCCGAGCAGTACTTC. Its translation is CASSYFTSSEQYF.

In DNA form, the CDR3 reads TGTGCCAGCCCGTATACGGGGACAGGGCAGAATCAGCCCCAGCATTTT. It translates to CASPYTGTGQNQPQHF. The chain employs TRBV21-1 and TRBJ1-5; the DNA was not compared with TRBD1, the D call given in the table. TRBV21-1 is a pseudogene locus. The CDR3 has 16 amino acids.

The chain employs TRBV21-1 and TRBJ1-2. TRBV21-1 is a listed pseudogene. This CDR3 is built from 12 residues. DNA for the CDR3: TGTGCCAGCAGCATCGGTGGAGCTGGCTACACCTTC. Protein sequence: CASSIGGAGYTF.

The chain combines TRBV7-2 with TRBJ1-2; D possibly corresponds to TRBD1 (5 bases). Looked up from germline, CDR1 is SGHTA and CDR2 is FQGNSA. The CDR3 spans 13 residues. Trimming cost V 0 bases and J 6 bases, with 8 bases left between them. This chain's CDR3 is CASSLAPGNGYTF. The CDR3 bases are TGTGCCAGCAGCTTAGCGCCAGGGAATGGCTACACCTTC.

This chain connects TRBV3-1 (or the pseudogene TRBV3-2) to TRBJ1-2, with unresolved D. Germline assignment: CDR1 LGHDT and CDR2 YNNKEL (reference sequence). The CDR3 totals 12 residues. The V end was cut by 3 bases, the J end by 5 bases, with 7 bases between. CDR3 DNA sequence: TGTGCCAGCAGCCAGGCAAATTATGGCTACACCTTC. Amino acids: CASSQANYGYTF.

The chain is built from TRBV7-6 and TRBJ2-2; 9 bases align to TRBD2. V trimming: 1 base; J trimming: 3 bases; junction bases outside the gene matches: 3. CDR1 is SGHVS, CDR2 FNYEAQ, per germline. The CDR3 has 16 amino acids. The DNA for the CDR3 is TGTGCCAGCAGCTTAGGCGGGGGGGCATACACCGGGGAGCTGTTTTTT. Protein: CASSLGGGAYTGELFF.

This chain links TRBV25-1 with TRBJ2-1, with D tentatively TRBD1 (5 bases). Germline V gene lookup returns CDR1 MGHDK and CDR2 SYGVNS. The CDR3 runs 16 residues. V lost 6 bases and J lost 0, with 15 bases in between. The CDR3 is CASRGIDSSSYNEQFF. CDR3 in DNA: TGTGCCAGCAGAGGGATTGACAGTAGCTCCTACAATGAGCAGTTCTTC.

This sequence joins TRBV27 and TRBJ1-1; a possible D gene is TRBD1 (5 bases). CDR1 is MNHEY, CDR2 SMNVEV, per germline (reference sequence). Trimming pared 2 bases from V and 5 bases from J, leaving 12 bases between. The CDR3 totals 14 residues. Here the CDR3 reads CASSLVGGRTEAFF. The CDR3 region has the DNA TGTGCCAGCAGTTTAGTTGGGGGGAGGACTGAAGCTTTCTTT.

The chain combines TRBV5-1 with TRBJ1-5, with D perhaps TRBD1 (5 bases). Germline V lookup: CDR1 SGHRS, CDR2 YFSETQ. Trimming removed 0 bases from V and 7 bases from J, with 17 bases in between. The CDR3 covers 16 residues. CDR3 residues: CASSLGLRSDKQPQHF. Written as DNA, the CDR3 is TGCGCCAGCAGCTTGGGGCTGAGGTCGGACAAACAGCCCCAGCATTTT.

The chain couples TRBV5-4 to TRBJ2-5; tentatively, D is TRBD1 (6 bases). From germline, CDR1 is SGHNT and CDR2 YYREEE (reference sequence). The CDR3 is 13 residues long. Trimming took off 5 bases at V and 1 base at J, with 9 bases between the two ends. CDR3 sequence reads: CASSQGFQETQYF. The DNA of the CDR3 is TGTGCCAGCAGTCAGGGGTTCCAAGAGACCCAGTACTTC.

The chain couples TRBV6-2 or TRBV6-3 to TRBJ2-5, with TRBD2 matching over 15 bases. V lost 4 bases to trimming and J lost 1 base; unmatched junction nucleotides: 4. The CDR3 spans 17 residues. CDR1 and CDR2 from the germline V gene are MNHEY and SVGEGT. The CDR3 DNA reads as TGTGCCAGCAGTTTAGGGGGACTAGCGGGGGGCCAAGAGACCCAGTACTTC. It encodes CASSLGGLAGGQETQYF.

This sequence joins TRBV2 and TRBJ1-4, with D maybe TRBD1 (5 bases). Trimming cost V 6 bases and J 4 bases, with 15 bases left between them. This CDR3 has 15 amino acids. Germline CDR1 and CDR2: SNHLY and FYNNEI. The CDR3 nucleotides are TGTGCCAGCAGGGTCGCAGGGAGGATTAATGAAAAACTGTTTTTT. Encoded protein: CASRVAGRINEKLFF.

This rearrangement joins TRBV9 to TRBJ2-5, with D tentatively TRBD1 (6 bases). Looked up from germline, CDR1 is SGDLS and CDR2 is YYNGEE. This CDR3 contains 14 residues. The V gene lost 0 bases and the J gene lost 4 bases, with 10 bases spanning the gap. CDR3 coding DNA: TGTGCCAGCAGCGTAGAACAGGGCACAGAGACCCAGTACTTC. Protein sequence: CASSVEQGTETQYF. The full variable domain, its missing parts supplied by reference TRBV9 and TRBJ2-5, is DSGVTQTPKHLITATGQRVTLRCSPRSGDLSVYWYQQSLDQGLQFLIQYYNGEERAKGNILERFSAQQFPDLHSELNLSSLELGDSALYFCASSVEQGTETQYFGPGTRLLVL.